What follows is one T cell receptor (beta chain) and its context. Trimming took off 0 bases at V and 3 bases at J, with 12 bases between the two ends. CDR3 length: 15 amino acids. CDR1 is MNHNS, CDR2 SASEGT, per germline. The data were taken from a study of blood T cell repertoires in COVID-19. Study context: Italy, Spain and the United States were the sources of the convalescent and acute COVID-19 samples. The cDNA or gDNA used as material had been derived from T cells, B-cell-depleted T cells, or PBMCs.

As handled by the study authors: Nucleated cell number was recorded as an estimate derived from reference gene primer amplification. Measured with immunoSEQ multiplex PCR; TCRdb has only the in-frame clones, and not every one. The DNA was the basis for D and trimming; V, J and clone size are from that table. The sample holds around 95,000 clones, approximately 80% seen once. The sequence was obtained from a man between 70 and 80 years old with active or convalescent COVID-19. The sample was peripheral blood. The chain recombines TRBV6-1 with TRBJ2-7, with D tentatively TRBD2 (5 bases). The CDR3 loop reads CASSEASGGLYEQYF. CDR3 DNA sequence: TGTGCCAGCAGTGAAGCGTCCGGCGGACTCTACGAGCAGTACTTC.